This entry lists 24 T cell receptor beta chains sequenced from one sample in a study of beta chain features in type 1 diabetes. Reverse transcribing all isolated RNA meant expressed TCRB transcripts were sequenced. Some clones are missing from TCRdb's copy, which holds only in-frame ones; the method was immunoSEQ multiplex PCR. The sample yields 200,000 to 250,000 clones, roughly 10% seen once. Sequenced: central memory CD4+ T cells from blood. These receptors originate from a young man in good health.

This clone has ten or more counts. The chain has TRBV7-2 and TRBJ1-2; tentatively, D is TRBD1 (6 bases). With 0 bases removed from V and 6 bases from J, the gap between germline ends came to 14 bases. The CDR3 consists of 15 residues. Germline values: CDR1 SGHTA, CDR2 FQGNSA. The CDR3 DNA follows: TGTGCCAGCAGCTTAGCGAGGGGGGCGAAAGATGGCTACACCTTC. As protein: CASSLARGAKDGYTF.

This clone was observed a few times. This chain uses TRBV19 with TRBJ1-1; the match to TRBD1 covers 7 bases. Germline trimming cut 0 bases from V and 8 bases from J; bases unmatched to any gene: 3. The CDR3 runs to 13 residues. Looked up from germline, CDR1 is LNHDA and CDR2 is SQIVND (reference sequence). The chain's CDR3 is CASSIEGDSEAFF. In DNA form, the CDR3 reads TGTGCCAGTAGTATAGAGGGGGACAGCGAAGCTTTCTTT.

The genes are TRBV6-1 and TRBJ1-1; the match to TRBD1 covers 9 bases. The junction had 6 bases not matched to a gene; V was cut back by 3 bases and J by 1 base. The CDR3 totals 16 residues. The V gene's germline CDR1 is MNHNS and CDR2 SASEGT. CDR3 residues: CASSDPWDRENTEAFF. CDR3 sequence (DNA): TGTGCCAGCAGTGACCCCTGGGACAGGGAGAACACTGAAGCTTTCTTT.

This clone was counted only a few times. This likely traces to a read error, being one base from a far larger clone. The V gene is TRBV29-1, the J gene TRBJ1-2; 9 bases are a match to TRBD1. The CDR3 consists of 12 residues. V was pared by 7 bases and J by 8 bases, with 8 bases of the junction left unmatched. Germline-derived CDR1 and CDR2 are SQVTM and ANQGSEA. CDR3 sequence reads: CSGSGTGFGYTF. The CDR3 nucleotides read TGCAGCGGATCCGGGACAGGGTTCGGCTACACCTTC.

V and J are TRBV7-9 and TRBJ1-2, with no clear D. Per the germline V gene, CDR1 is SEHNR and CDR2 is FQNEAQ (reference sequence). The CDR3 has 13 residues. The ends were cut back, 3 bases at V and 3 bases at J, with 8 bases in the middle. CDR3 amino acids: CASSFRTDYGYTF. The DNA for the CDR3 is TGTGCCAGCAGCTTTCGGACTGACTATGGCTACACCTTC.

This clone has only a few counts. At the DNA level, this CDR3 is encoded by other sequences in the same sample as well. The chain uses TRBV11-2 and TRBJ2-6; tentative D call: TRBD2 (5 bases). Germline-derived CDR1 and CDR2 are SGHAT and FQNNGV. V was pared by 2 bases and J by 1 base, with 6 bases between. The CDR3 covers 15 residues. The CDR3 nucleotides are TGTGCCAGCAGCTTAAGAGGGTCTGGGGCCAACGTCCTGACTTTC. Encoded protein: CASSLRGSGANVLTF.

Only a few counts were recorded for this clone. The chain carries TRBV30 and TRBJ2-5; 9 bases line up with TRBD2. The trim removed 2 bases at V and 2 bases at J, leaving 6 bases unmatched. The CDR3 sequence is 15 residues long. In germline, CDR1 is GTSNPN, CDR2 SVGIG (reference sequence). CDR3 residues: CAWSTGLAQQETQYF. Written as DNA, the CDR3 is TGTGCCTGGAGTACAGGACTAGCGCAACAAGAGACCCAGTACTTC.

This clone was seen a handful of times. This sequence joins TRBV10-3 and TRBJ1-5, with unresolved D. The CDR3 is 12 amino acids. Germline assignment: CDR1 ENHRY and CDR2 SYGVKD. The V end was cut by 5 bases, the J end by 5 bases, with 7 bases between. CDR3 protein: CAISREHQPQHF. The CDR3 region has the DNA TGTGCCATCAGTAGGGAACATCAGCCCCAGCATTTT.

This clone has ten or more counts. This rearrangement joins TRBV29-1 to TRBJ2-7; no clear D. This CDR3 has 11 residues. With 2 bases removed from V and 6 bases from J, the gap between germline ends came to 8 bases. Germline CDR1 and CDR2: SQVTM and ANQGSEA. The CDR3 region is CSVETGSEQYF. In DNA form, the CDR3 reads TGCAGCGTTGAAACGGGTAGCGAGCAGTACTTC.

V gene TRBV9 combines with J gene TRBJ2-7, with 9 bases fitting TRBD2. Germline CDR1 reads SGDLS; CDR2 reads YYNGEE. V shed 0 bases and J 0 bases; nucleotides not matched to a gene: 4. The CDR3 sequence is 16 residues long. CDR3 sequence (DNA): TGTGCCAGCAGCGTAGGAGCGACTAGCGGCTCCTACGAGCAGTACTTC. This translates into CASSVGATSGSYEQYF.

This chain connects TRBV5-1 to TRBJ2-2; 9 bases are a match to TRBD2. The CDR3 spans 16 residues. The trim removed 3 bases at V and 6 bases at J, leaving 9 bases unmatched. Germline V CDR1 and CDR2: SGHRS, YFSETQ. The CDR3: CASSSLAGEGAGELFF. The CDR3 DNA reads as TGCGCCAGCAGCTCCTTAGCGGGAGAAGGGGCCGGGGAGCTGTTTTTT.

The CDR3 sequence: CASSFGQYTDTQYF. CDR3 in DNA: TGCGCCAGCAGCTTCGGACAGTACACAGATACGCAGTATTTT. This chain uses TRBV5-1 with TRBJ2-3, with D perhaps TRBD1 (6 bases). V was cut by 2 bases and J by 2 bases, with 9 bases left in between. This CDR3 has 14 amino acids. The germline V gene encodes CDR1 SGHRS and CDR2 YFSETQ.

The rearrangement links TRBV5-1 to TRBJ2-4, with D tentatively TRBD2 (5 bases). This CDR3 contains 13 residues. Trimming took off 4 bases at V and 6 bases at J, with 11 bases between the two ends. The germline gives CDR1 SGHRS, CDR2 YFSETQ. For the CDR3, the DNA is TGCGCCAGCAGCCTCGCGGGCTCAAACATTCAGTACTTC. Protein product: CASSLAGSNIQYF. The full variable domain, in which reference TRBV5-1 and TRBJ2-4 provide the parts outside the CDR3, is KAGVTQTPRYLIKTRGQQVTLSCSPISGHRSVSWYQQTPGQGLQFLFEYFSETQRNKGNFPGRFSGRQFSNSRSEMNVSTLELGDSALYLCASSLAGSNIQYFGAGTRLSVL.

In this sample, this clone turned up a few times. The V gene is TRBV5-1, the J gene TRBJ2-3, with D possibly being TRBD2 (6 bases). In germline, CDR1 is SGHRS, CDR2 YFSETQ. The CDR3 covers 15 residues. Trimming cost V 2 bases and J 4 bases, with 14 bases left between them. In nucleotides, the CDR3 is TGCGCCAGCAGCTTCGGGCGGGGTGGATCAGATACGCAGTATTTT. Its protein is CASSFGRGGSDTQYF.

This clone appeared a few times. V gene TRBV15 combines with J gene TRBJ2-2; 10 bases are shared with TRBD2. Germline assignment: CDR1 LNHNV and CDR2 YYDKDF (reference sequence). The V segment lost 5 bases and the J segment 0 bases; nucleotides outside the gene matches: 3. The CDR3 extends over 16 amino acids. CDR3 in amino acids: CATSRTSGSNTGELFF. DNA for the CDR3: TGTGCCACCAGCCGGACTAGCGGTTCGAACACCGGGGAGCTGTTTTTT.

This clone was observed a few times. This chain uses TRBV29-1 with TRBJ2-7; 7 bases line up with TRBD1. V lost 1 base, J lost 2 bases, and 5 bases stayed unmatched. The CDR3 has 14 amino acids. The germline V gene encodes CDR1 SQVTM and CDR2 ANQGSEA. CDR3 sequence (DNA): TGCAGCGTTGAAGGTGTGAGGGGGCCCTACGAGCAGTACTTC. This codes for CSVEGVRGPYEQYF.

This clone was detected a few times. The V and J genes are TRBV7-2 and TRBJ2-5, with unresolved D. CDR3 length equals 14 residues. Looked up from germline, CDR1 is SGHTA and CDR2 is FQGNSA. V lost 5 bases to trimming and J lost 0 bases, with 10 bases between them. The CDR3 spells CASSPLSYQETQYF. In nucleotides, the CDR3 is TGTGCCAGCAGCCCCCTTAGCTACCAAGAGACCCAGTACTTC.

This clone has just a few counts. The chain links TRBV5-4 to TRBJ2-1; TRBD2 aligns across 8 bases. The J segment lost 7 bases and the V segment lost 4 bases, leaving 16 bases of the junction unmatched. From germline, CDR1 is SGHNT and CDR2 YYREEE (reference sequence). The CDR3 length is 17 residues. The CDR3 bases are TGTGCCAGCAGCCCTTACATGACGCGGGAGGATTTGAATGAGCAGTTCTTC. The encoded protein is CASSPYMTREDLNEQFF. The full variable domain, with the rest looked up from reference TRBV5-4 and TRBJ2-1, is ETGVTQSPTHLIKTRGQQVTLRCSSQSGHNTVSWYQQALGQGPQFIFQYYREEENGRGNFPPRFSGLQFPNYSSELNVNALELDDSALYLCASSPYMTREDLNEQFFGPGTRLTVL.

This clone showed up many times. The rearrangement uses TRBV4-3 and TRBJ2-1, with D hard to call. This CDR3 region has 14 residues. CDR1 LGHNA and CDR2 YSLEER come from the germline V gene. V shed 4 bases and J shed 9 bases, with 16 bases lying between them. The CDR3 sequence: CASSPEEWLGEQFF. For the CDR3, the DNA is TGCGCCAGCAGCCCAGAAGAATGGTTGGGTGAGCAGTTCTTC.

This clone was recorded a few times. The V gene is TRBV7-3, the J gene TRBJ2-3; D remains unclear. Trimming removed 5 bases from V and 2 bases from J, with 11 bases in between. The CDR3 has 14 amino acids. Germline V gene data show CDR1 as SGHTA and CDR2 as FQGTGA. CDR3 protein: CASSKPGLTDTQYF. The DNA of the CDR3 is TGTGCCAGCAGCAAGCCGGGCCTCACAGATACGCAGTATTTT.

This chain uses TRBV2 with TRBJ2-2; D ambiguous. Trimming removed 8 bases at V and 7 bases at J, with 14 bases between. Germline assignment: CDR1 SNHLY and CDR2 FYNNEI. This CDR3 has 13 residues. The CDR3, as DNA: TGTGCCAGCTGCCGCTCGACGGACGGGGAGCTGTTTTTT. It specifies CASCRSTDGELFF.

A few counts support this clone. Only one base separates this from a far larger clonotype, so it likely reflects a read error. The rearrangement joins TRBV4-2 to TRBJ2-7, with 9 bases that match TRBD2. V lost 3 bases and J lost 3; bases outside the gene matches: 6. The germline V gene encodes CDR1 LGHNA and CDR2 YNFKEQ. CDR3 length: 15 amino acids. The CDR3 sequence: CASSHEQRGDYEQYF. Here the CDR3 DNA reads TGTGCCAGCAGCCATGAGCAGCGGGGGGACTACGAGCAGTACTTC.

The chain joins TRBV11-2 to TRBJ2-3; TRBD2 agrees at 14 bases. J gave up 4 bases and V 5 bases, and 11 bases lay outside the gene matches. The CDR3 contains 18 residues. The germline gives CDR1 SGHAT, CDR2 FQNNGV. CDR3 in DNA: TGTGCCAGCAGCCCCACGGGACTAGCGGGAGCGGTCCCAGATACGCAGTATTTT. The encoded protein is CASSPTGLAGAVPDTQYF.

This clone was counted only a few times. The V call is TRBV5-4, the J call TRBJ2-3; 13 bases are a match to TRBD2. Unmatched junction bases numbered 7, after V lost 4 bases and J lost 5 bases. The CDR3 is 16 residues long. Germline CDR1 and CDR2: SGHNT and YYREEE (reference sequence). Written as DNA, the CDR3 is TGTGCCAGCAGCCGAATGACTAGCGGGAGGCTAGATACGCAGTATTTT. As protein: CASSRMTSGRLDTQYF.